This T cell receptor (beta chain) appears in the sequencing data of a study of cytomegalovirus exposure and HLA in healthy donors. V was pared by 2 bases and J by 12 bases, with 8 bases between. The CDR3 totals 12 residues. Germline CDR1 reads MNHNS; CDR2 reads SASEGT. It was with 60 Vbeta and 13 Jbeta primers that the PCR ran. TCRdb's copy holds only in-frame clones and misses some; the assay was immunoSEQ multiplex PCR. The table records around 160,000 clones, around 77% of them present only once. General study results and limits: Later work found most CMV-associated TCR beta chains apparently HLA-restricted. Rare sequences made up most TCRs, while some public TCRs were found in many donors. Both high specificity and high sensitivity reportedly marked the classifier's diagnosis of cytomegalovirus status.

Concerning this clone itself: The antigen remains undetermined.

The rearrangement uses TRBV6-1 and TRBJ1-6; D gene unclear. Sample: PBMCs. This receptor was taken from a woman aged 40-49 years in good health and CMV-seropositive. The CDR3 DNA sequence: TGTGCCAGCAGTGAAAATTCCGGACCCCTCCACTTT. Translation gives CASSENSGPLHF.